The 17 T cell receptor beta chains below come from one sample, sequenced in a study of blood T cell repertoires in COVID-19. The repertoire was sequenced with immunoSEQ multiplex PCR; TCRdb's copy has only in-frame clones and lacks some. The sample includes under 400,000 clones, more than 75% of them seen just once. Sequencing used peripheral blood. The receptors come from a woman in her thirties with COVID-19, enrolled during active disease.

The gene calls are TRBV21-1 and TRBJ2-1; TRBD2 was called by the table and not checked on the DNA. TRBV21-1 is a documented pseudogene. This CDR3 is 16 amino acids long. CDR3 residues: CASSKPKAGDPNEQFF. CDR3 DNA: TGTGCCAGCAGCAAGCCCAAAGCGGGAGATCCCAATGAGCAGTTCTTC.

This chain joins TRBV3-1 (or the pseudogene TRBV3-2) and TRBJ1-1; D perhaps matches TRBD1 (6 bases). V was clipped by 4 bases and J by 2 bases, with 11 bases between them. The germline V gene encodes CDR1 LGHDT and CDR2 YNNKEL (reference sequence). There are 14 residues in the CDR3. The CDR3 loop is CASSRGTSNTEAFF. The CDR3 DNA follows: TGTGCCAGCAGCCGAGGGACATCCAACACTGAAGCTTTCTTT.

The V and J genes are TRBV5-1 and TRBJ2-7; weak D call: TRBD2 (7 bases). The V gene lost 4 bases and the J gene lost 4 bases, with 15 bases spanning the gap. Per the germline V gene, CDR1 is SGHRS and CDR2 is YFSETQ. There are 14 residues in the CDR3. CDR3 DNA: TGCGCCAGCAGCCCTGGGGGGGGCGGGTACGAGCAGTACTTC. Its protein is CASSPGGGGYEQYF.

The V and J genes are TRBV29-1 and TRBJ1-2; 9 bases agree with TRBD1. The germline V gene encodes CDR1 SQVTM and CDR2 ANQGSEA. There are 12 residues in the CDR3. The CDR3 loop is CSGQGRDYGYTF. The CDR3, as DNA: TGCAGTGGACAGGGGAGGGACTATGGCTACACCTTC.

The V gene is TRBV28, the J gene TRBJ1-1; possibly TRBD1 for D (6 bases). V lost 2 bases to trimming and J lost 4 bases, with 11 bases between them. This CDR3 region has 14 residues. CDR1 is MDHEN, CDR2 SYDVKM, per germline. CDR3 sequence: CASSLGGLGTEAFF. CDR3 nucleotides: TGTGCCAGCAGTTTAGGGGGCTTGGGCACTGAAGCTTTCTTT.

The V gene is TRBV9, the J gene TRBJ2-3, with 9 bases fitting TRBD2. This CDR3 has 15 residues. Germline assignment: CDR1 SGDLS and CDR2 YYNGEE. Trimming removed 0 bases from V and 6 bases from J; junction bases left unmatched: 5. CDR3 nucleotides: TGTGCCAGCAGCGTAGAGGGAGCGGGAGGCGATACGCAGTATTTT. This encodes CASSVEGAGGDTQYF.

This clone has only one observation. This chain uses TRBV5-1 with TRBJ1-2, with D perhaps matching TRBD1 (6 bases). Trimming pared 2 bases from V and 3 bases from J, leaving 11 bases between. There are 14 residues in the CDR3. Germline V CDR1 and CDR2: SGHRS, YFSETQ. CDR3 residues: CASSLQGSDYGYTF. The CDR3, as DNA: TGCGCCAGCAGCTTACAGGGTTCTGACTATGGCTACACCTTC. Full variable domain (remainder filled in from reference TRBV5-1 and TRBJ1-2): KAGVTQTPRYLIKTRGQQVTLSCSPISGHRSVSWYQQTPGQGLQFLFEYFSETQRNKGNFPGRFSGRQFSNSRSEMNVSTLELGDSALYLCASSLQGSDYGYTFGSGTRLTVV.

The chain uses TRBV10-3 and TRBJ2-7; D ambiguous. V was shortened by 6 bases and J by 1 base, with 13 bases between the two germline ends. The germline CDR1 and CDR2 sequences are ENHRY and SYGVKD. The CDR3 consists of 14 residues. For the CDR3, the DNA is TGTGCCATCAGCCCGACATATACATCCTACGAGCAGTACTTC. It is translated as CAISPTYTSYEQYF.

This chain joins TRBV4-2 and TRBJ1-3; D not resolved. Germline CDR1 reads LGHNA; CDR2 reads YNFKEQ. The CDR3 length is 16 residues. V lost 0 bases and J lost 4, with 13 bases in between. The CDR3 reads CASSQDRWELGNTIYF. CDR3 nucleotide sequence: TGTGCCAGCAGCCAAGATCGGTGGGAGTTAGGAAACACCATATATTTT.

The rearrangement joins TRBV7-2 to TRBJ2-7; D possibly corresponds to TRBD1 (6 bases). Trimming left V 5 bases short and J 2 bases short, with 13 bases between. The CDR3 spans 14 residues. CDR1 is SGHTA, CDR2 FQGNSA, per germline. The DNA of the CDR3 is TGTGCCAGCAGCCACCCCAGGGGCACCTACGAGCAGTACTTC. Encoded protein: CASSHPRGTYEQYF.

The chain joins TRBV28 to TRBJ1-4, with D tentatively TRBD1 (6 bases). This CDR3 comprises 14 residues. Trimming cost V 2 bases and J 7 bases, with 11 bases left between them. The germline CDR1 and CDR2 sequences are MDHEN and SYDVKM. CDR3 bases: TGTGCCAGCAGTTTAGGGGGGGCGGCTGAAAAACTGTTTTTT. As protein: CASSLGGAAEKLFF. Complete variable domain (other parts from reference TRBV28 and TRBJ1-4): DVKVTQSSRYLVKRTGEKVFLECVQDMDHENMFWYRQDPGLGLRLIYFSYDVKMKEKGDIPEGYSVSREKKERFSLILESASTNQTSMYLCASSLGGAAEKLFFGSGTQLSVL.

V usage is TRBV13 and J usage is TRBJ2-5, with a possible D match to TRBD1 (5 bases). The CDR3 is 14 amino acids. The germline V and J ends were trimmed by 5 bases and 5 bases, with 15 bases remaining between them. Germline-derived CDR1 and CDR2 are PRHDT and FYEKMQ (reference sequence). Here the CDR3 DNA reads TGTGCCAGCAGCCGTAGCAGGGTTCGGGAGACCCAGTACTTC. Translation: CASSRSRVRETQYF.

The CDR3 DNA sequence: TGTGCCAGCACACGGACTAGCACAGATACGCAGTATTTT. Translated: CASTRTSTDTQYF. The chain is built from TRBV5-6 and TRBJ2-3; possible D gene TRBD2, 5 bases. CDR1 and CDR2 (germline): SGHDT, YYEEEE. This CDR3 spans 13 amino acids. V was cut by 6 bases and J by 0 bases, with 8 bases left in between.

The rearrangement uses TRBV20-1 and TRBJ1-4; D unclear. The CDR3 runs to 11 residues. V shed 3 bases and J shed 8 bases, with 7 bases lying between them. Germline CDR1 reads DFQATT; CDR2 reads SNEGSKA (reference sequence). The CDR3 DNA reads TGCAGTGCTAGCCAGCGGGAAAAACTGTTTTTT. Translating it yields CSASQREKLFF.

V is TRBV25-1 and J is TRBJ2-2, with TRBD2 matching 10 bases. The junction had 4 bases not matched to a gene; V was cut back by 5 bases and J by 7 bases. The germline V gene has CDR1 MGHDK and CDR2 SYGVNS. The CDR3 loop spans 14 amino acids. The CDR3 DNA follows: TGTGCCAGCAGTTCCCGACTAGCGGGCGGGGAGCTGTTTTTT. This codes for CASSSRLAGGELFF.

This clone was observed a few times. V is TRBV2 and J is TRBJ1-1; possible D gene TRBD1, 6 bases. The V gene's germline CDR1 is SNHLY and CDR2 FYNNEI. V lost 4 bases and J 1 base, leaving 10 bases between the germline ends. CDR3 length: 14 amino acids. CDR3: CASSARTENTEAFF. The CDR3 nucleotides are TGTGCCAGCAGTGCTAGGACAGAGAACACTGAAGCTTTCTTT.

V usage is TRBV27 and J usage is TRBJ2-7; D not resolved. Germline values: CDR1 MNHEY, CDR2 SMNVEV (reference sequence). V dropped 7 bases and J dropped 4 bases, with 11 bases sitting between them. This CDR3 spans 12 amino acids. CDR3 sequence (DNA): TGTGCCAGCACTTCCGAGGCGTACGAGCAGTACTTC. This translates into CASTSEAYEQYF.